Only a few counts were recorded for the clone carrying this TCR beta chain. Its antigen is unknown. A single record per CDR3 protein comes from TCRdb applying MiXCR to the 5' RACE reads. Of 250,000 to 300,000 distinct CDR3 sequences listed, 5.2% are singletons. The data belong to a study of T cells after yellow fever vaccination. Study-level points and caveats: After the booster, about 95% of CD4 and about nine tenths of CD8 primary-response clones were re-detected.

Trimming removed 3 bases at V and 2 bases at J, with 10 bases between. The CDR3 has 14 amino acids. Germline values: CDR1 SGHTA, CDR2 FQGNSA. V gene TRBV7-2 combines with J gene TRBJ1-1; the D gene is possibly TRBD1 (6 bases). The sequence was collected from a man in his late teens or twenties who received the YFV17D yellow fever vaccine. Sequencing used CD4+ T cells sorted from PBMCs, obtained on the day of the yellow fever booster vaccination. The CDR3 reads CASSFRDTNTEAFF. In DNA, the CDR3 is TGTGCCAGCAGCTTCAGGGACACAAACACTGAAGCTTTCTTT.